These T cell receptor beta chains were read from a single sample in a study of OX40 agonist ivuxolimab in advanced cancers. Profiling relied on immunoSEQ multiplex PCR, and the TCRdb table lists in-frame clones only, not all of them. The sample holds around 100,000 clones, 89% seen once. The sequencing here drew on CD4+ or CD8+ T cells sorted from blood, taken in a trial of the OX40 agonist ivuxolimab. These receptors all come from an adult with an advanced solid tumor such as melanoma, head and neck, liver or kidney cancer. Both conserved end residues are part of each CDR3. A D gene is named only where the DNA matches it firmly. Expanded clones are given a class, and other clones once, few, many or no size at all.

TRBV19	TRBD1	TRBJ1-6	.	TGTGCCAGTAGTATTCACCAGGGGGCTAATTCACCCCTCCACTTT	CASSIHQGANSPLHF
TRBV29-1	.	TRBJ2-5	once	TGCAGCGTTGAAGATCAACAAGAGACCCAGTACTTC	CSVEDQQETQYF
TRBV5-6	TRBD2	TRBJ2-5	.	TGTGCCAGCAGCTTGGGACTAGCGGGAGGCATCCAAGAGACCCAGTACTTC	CASSLGLAGGIQETQYF
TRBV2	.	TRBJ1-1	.	TGTGCCAGCAGTGAAACATGGGAAGCTTTCTTT	CASSETWEAFF
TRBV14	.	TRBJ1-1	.	TGTGCCAGCAGCGTGCGGGGGAATAAGAACACTGAAGCTTTCTTT	CASSVRGNKNTEAFF
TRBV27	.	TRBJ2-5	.	TGTGCCAGCAGTTTAATTCCCGTCAGGGCCCAGTACTTC	CASSLIPVRAQYF
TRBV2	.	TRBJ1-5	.	TGTGCCAGCAGGGGGGGAGGGTATCAGCCCCAGCATTTT	CASRGGGYQPQHF
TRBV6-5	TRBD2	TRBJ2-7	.	TGTGCCAGCAGTTACTCGACGGCGGGAGCCTACGAGCAGTACTTC	CASSYSTAGAYEQYF
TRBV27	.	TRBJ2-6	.	TGTGCCAGCAGTCTAATATCTGGGGCCAACGTCCTGACTTTC	CASSLISGANVLTF
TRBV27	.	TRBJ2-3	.	TGTGCCAGCAGTTTACTAGCGCTTAACACAGATACGCAGTATTTT	CASSLLALNTDTQYF
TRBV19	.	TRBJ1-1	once	TGTGCCAGTACCTGGCTCGGGAACACTGAAGCTTTCTTT	CASTWLGNTEAFF
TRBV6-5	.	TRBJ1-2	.	TGTGCCAGCAGATACAGGTCCCACTATGGCTACACCTTC	CASRYRSHYGYTF
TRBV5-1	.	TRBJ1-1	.	TGCGCCAGCAGCTTGGGGGAAGTAAGGAACACTGAAGCTTTCTTT	CASSLGEVRNTEAFF
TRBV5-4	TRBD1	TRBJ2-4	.	TGTGCCAGCAGCTTCTTAGGACAGGGGGAGGGAATAGCCAAAAACATTCAGTACTTC	CASSFLGQGEGIAKNIQYF
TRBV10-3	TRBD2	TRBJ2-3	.	TGTGCCATCAGTCAAAGCGGGGGGGCTAGCACAGATACGCAGTATTTT	CAISQSGGASTDTQYF
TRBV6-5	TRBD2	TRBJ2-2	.	TGTGCCAGCAGTTACATGGGGGGGAGGACCGGGGAGCTGTTTTTT	CASSYMGGRTGELFF
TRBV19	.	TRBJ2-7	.	TGTGCCAGTAGTATAGGTACAGGGCAAACCTACGAGCAGTACTTC	CASSIGTGQTYEQYF
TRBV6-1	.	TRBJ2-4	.	TGTGCCAGCAGTGAAGTGGAGGTGGTAGCCAAAAACATTCAGTACTTC	CASSEVEVVAKNIQYF
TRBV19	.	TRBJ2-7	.	TGTGCCAGTAGGTCCACGGCGACAGCCTACGAGCAGTACTTC	CASRSTATAYEQYF
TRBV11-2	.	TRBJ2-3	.	TGTGCCAGCAGCTTAGTTATTGTGGGATCGGGCACAGATACGCAGTATTTT	CASSLVIVGSGTDTQYF
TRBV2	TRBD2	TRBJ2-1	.	TGTGCCAGCAGTGTGCGGGGGTACAATGAGCAGTTCTTC	CASSVRGYNEQFF
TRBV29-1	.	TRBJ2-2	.	TGCAGCGTTGATATGCGTAACACCGGGGAGCTGTTTTTT	CSVDMRNTGELFF
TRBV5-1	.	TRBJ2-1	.	TGCGCCAGCACACTAGCAGGAGGCGATGAGCAGTTCTTC	CASTLAGGDEQFF
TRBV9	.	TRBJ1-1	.	TGTGCCAGCAGCCCCCTGGGGGGAGAGAACACTGAAGCTTTCTTT	CASSPLGGENTEAFF
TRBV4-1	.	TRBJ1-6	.	TGCGCCAGCAGCCAAGATATGGTAGGCGTCGGGTCACCCCTCCACTTT	CASSQDMVGVGSPLHF
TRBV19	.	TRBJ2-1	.	TGTGCCAGTAGTTCGGAGATGAGCTCCTACAATGAGCAGTTCTTC	CASSSEMSSYNEQFF
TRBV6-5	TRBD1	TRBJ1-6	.	TGTGCCAGCAGTCCCCGACAGGGGTTGAATTCACCCCTCCACTTT	CASSPRQGLNSPLHF
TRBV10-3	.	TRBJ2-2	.	TGTGCCATCCGGACGGAAACTAACACCGGGGAGCTGTTTTTT	CAIRTETNTGELFF
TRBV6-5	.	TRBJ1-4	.	TGTGCCAGCACTAACTCCGGGTCAGCCGAAAAACTGTTTTTT	CASTNSGSAEKLFF
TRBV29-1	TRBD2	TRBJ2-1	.	TGCAGCGGGACTAGCGGGAGCTCCTACAATGAGCAGTTCTTC	CSGTSGSSYNEQFF
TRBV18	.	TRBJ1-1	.	TGTGCCAGCTCACCAGTTTTAGGGGAAGGTGAAGCTTTCTTT	CASSPVLGEGEAFF
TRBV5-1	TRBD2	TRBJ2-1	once	TGCGCCAGCAGCCAACACCGCGGGGGAGGCAATGAGCAGTTCTTC	CASSQHRGGGNEQFF
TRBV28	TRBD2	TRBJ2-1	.	TGTGCCAGCAGTTTGGGCGGGAGTAATAGCAATGAGCAGTTCTTC	CASSLGGSNSNEQFF
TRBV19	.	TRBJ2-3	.	TGTGCCAGTAGTCACACAGGGACAGATACGCAGTATTTT	CASSHTGTDTQYF
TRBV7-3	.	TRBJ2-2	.	TGTGCCAGCAGCTTTAGTCTTGCCGGGGAGCTGTTTTTT	CASSFSLAGELFF
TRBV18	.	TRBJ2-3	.	TGTGCCAGCTCACGAAAGAAGGTAGATACGCAGTATTTT	CASSRKKVDTQYF
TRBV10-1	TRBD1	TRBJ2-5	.	TGCGCCAGCAGTCCTCGGGACAGTCAAGAGACCCAGTACTTC	CASSPRDSQETQYF
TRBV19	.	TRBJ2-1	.	TGTGCCAGTAGTATAGCGGAAACTGGGTACAATGAGCAGTTCTTC	CASSIAETGYNEQFF
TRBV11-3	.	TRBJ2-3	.	TGTGCCAGCAGCTTAGATCTGACGGGGGCCACAGATACGCAGTATTTT	CASSLDLTGATDTQYF
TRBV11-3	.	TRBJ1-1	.	TGCGCCAGCTGGGGTCGGAGGAACACTGAAGCTTTCTTT	CASWGRRNTEAFF
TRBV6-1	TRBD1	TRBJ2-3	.	TGTGCCAGCAGAGGGACAGGGAGAGATCACGATACGCAGTATTTT	CASRGTGRDHDTQYF
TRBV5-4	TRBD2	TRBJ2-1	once	TGTGCCAGCAACAAACTAGCGGGACCGAGCTCCTACAATGAGCAGTTCTTC	CASNKLAGPSSYNEQFF
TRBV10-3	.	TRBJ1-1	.	TGTGCCATCAGTGGCAACAGGGAGGGTACTGAAGCTTTCTTT	CAISGNREGTEAFF
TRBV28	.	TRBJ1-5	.	TGTGCCAGCAGTTCCCTGACAGGTCTGTGGGGAAATCAGCCCCAGCATTTT	CASSSLTGLWGNQPQHF
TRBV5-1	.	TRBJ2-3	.	TGCGCCAGCAGCTTAGGACGGGATACGCAGTATTTT	CASSLGRDTQYF
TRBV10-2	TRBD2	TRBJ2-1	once	TGCGCCAGCAGAGGGACTACCCTATCCTACAATGAGCAGTTCTTC	CASRGTTLSYNEQFF
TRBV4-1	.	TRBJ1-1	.	TGCGCCAGCAGCCAGCTTGGGGGCTTCAGTCGAGCTTTCTTT	CASSQLGGFSRAFF
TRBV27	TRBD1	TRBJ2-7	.	TGTGCCAGCCGTCGGACAGGGGCTTACGAGCAGTACTTC	CASRRTGAYEQYF
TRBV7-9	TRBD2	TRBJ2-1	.	TGTGCCAGCAGCCCTACTAGCGGGAGTTTTCATGAGCAGTTCTTC	CASSPTSGSFHEQFF
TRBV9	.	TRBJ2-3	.	TGTGCCAGCAGCGGGGGGCTAGGGGCGGCAGATACGCAGTATTTT	CASSGGLGAADTQYF
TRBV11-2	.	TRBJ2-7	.	TGTGCCAGCAGCTATCAAACCTACGAGCAGTACTTC	CASSYQTYEQYF
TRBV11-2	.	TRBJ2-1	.	TGTGCCAGCAGCCACTGGGCCGGGAGAAACAATGAGCAGTTCTTC	CASSHWAGRNNEQFF
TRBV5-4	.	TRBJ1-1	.	TGTGCCAGCAGCTTGGCCGGGAGGACTGAAGCTTTCTTT	CASSLAGRTEAFF
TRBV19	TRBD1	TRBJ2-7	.	TGTGCCAGTAGTATACCTCCCGGGACAGGTCTTCTCTCCCGCTCCTACGAGCAGTACTTC	CASSIPPGTGLLSRSYEQYF
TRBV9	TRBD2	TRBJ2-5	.	TGTGCCAGCAGCGTACAGCCCGGACTAGCGGGAGAAGAGACCCAGTACTTC	CASSVQPGLAGEETQYF
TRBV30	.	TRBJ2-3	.	TGTGCCTGGAGTGTATCCCAACTAGCAGATACGCAGTATTTT	CAWSVSQLADTQYF
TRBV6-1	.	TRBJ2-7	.	TGTGCCAGCAGTGAAGCAGGAACCTACGAGCAGTACTTC	CASSEAGTYEQYF